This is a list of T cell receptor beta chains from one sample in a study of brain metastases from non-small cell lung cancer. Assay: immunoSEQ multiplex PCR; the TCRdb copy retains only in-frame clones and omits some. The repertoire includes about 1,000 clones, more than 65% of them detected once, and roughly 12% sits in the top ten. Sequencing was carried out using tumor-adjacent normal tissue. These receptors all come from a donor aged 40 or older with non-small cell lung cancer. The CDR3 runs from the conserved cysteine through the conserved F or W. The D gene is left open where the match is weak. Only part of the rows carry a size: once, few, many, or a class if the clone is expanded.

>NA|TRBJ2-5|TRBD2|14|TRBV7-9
CASSFSAGEETQYF
TGTGCCAGCAGCTTTTCAGCGGGGGAAGAGACCCAGTACTTC
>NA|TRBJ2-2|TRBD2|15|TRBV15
CATSRIAGVGGELFF
TGTGCCACCAGCAGAATAGCGGGAGTGGGCGGGGAGCTGTTTTTT
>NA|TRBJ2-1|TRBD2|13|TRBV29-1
CSVGAGEDGEQFF
TGCAGCGTGGGAGCGGGGGAGGACGGTGAGCAGTTCTTC
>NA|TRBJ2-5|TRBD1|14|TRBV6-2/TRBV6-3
CASSYFGQGRAQYF
TGTGCCAGCAGTTACTTTGGACAGGGAAGAGCCCAGTACTTC
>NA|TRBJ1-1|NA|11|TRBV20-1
CSASREWEAFF
TGCAGTGCTAGTCGAGAGTGGGAAGCTTTCTTT
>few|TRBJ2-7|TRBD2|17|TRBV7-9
CASSSLYEAGEAYEQYF
TGTGCCAGCAGCTCCCTCTACGAAGCGGGAGAGGCCTACGAGCAGTACTTC
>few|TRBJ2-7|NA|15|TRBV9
CASSVALATKYEQYF
TGTGCCAGCAGCGTAGCCCTAGCGACTAAGTACGAGCAGTACTTC
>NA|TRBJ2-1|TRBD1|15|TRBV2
CANTSGTASYNEQFF
TGTGCCAACACCTCAGGGACAGCATCCTACAATGAGCAGTTCTTC
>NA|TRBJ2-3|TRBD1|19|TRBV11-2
CASSLVPSRDRGLADTQYF
TGTGCCAGCAGCTTAGTTCCTTCCCGGGACAGGGGGCTTGCAGATACGCAGTATTTT
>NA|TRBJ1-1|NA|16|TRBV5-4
CASSLAAGGGNTEAFF
TGTGCCAGCAGCTTGGCGGCAGGAGGTGGGAACACTGAAGCTTTCTTT
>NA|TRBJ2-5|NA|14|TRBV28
CASSSFLELETQYF
TGTGCCAGCAGCTCGTTTCTGGAGTTAGAGACCCAGTACTTC
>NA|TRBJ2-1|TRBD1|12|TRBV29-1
CSVRQGYNEQFF
TGCAGCGTCAGACAGGGTTACAATGAGCAGTTCTTC
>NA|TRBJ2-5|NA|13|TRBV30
CAWSVVGGKTQYF
TGTGCCTGGAGTGTAGTAGGAGGAAAGACCCAGTACTTC
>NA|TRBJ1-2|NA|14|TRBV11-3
CASSPGGTIWGYTF
TGTGCCAGCAGCCCAGGCGGTACCATTTGGGGCTACACCTTC
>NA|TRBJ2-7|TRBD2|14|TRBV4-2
CASSRGLESYKQYF
TGTGCCAGCAGCCGCGGACTAGAATCCTACAAGCAGTACTTC
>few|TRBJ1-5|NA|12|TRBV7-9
CASSPLNQPQHF
TGTGCCAGCAGCCCCTTAAATCAGCCCCAGCATTTT
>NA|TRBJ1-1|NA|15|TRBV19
CASSMVFGTPWVAFF
TGTGCCAGTAGTATGGTCTTCGGGACACCATGGGTAGCTTTCTTT
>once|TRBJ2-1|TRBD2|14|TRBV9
CASSSGLLYNEQFF
TGTGCCAGCAGTTCGGGACTACTCTACAATGAGCAGTTCTTC
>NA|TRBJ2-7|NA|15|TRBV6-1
CASSEAKLAPYEQYF
TGTGCCAGCAGTGAAGCTAAGCTAGCTCCCTACGAGCAGTACTTC
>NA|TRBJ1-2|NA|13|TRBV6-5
CASTRQANYGYTF
TGTGCCAGCACCAGGCAGGCAAACTATGGCTACACCTTC
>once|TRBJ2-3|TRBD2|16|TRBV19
CASRAQGLESSDTQYF
TGTGCCAGTAGGGCCCAGGGACTAGAGTCCTCAGATACGCAGTATTTT
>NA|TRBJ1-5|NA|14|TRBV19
CASSKRTANQPQHF
TGTGCCAGTAGTAAAAGGACGGCTAATCAGCCCCAGCATTTT
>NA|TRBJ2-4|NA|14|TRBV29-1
CSVEDSGGRRIQYF
TGCAGCGTTGAAGATAGTGGTGGGAGGCGCATTCAGTACTTC
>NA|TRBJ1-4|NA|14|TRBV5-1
CASRPTGTQEKLFF
TGCGCCAGCAGACCTACCGGGACCCAAGAAAAACTGTTTTTT
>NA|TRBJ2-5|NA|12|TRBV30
CAWSVLSETQYF
TGTGCCTGGAGTGTACTATCCGAGACCCAGTACTTC
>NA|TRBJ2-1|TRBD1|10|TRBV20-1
CSASRDREFF
TGCAGTGCGTCCCGGGACAGGGAGTTCTTC
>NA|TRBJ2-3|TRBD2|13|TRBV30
CAGSSGGGDTQYF
TGTGCCGGTTCTAGCGGGGGGGGCGATACGCAGTATTTT
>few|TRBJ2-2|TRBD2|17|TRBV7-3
CASSRLAGGPGTGELFF
TGTGCCAGCAGCCGGCTAGCGGGAGGCCCGGGCACCGGGGAGCTGTTTTTT
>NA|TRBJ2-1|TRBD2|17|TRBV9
CASSVATPREAYNEQFF
TGTGCCAGCAGCGTAGCTACCCCACGGGAGGCCTACAATGAGCAGTTCTTC
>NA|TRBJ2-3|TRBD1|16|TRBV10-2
CASSGPQGTSNQPQYF
TGCGCCAGCAGTGGACCACAGGGGACAAGCAATCAGCCCCAGTATTTT
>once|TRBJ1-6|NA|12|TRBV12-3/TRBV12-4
CASNGENSPLHF
TGTGCTAGCAATGGAGAAAATTCACCCCTCCACTTT
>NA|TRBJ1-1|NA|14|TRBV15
CATSSGRANTEAFF
TGTGCCACCAGCTCCGGCAGGGCGAACACTGAAGCTTTCTTT
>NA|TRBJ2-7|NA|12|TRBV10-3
CAIRDRKGEQYF
TGTGCCATCAGGGACAGAAAGGGCGAGCAGTACTTC
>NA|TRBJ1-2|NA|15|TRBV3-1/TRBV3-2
CASSQEQAGARGYTF
TGTGCCAGCAGCCAAGAGCAGGCGGGGGCGCGGGGCTACACTTTC
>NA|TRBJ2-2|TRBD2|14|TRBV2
CATTRGEGTGELFF
TGTGCCACCACCCGGGGGGAAGGCACCGGGGAGCTGTTTTTT
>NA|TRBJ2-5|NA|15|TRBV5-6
CASAPEGGYQETQYF
TGTGCCAGCGCCCCTGAAGGTGGGTACCAAGAGACCCAGTACTTC
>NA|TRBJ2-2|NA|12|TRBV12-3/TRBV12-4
CASSLWPGELFF
TGTGCCAGCAGTTTATGGCCCGGGGAGCTGTTTTTT
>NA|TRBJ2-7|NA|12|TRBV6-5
CASSGTVGEQYF
TGTGCCAGCAGCGGCACGGTGGGCGAGCAGTACTTC
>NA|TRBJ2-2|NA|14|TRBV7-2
CASEAESNTGELFF
TGTGCCAGCGAGGCAGAATCGAACACCGGGGAGCTGTTTTTT
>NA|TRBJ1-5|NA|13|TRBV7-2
CASSLEGEQPQHF
TGTGCCAGCAGCTTAGAGGGGGAGCAGCCCCAGCATTTT